This T cell receptor (beta chain) stems from a study of blood T cell repertoires in COVID-19. Study-level background: Sources were T cells, B-cell-depleted T cells, or PBMCs; the material itself was cDNA or gDNA.

Trimming left V 3 bases short and J 8 bases short, with 19 bases between. CDR1 and CDR2 (germline): SEHNR, FQNEAQ (reference sequence). CDR3 length: 15 amino acids. Original processing notes: Estimation of nucleated cell counts was performed using reference gene primer amplification. The data were produced by immunoSEQ multiplex PCR, yet TCRdb's version contains in-frame clones alone and is incomplete. From that table come the V and J calls and clone size; the DNA was used to work out D and trimming. Among 300,000 to 350,000 clones listed, over 80% were seen once. This clonotype was sampled from a man aged 25-45 years with COVID-19, enrolled during active disease. The V gene is TRBV7-9, the J gene TRBJ1-2, with unresolved D. The sample consisted of peripheral blood. The CDR3 coding sequence is TGTGCCAGCAGCTTTAAGAAGGATGGGGAGGGAGGCTACACCTTC. This codes for CASSFKKDGEGGYTF.